This TCR beta chain was captured in a study of blood T cell repertoires in COVID-19. Whole-study context: Samples representing acute and convalescent COVID-19 were sourced from the United States, Italy and Spain. The analysed material was cDNA or gDNA that came from T cells, B-cell-depleted T cells, or PBMCs.

Trimming at V came to 3 bases and at J to 5 bases, leaving 10 bases not matched to a gene. The CDR3 is 16 residues long. Germline CDR1 reads SEHNR; CDR2 reads FQNEAQ (reference sequence). As handled by the study authors: Amplification of reference gene primers was used by the study to estimate nucleated cell counts. The protocol was immunoSEQ multiplex PCR, while the TCRdb copy is restricted to in-frame clones and leaves out a portion. V, J and clone size are those of that table, while D and trimming were read from the DNA. Among about 220,000 clones listed, roughly 80% were seen once. The sequencing input was peripheral blood. This TCR was sampled from a human donor in a cohort sampled during active COVID-19. The rearrangement joins TRBV7-9 to TRBJ2-5; 9 bases match TRBD2. The CDR3 coding sequence is TGTGCCAGCAGCTTTACAGCGGGAGGCTTAGGTGAGACCCAGTACTTC. Its translation is CASSFTAGGLGETQYF.